A selection of T cell receptor beta chains follows, all from one sample in a study of T-cell memory formation after mild COVID-19. From the 5' RACE reads, TCRdb called clonotypes with MiXCR, one entry per CDR3 protein. The repertoire holds 410,000 or so distinct CDR3 sequences, with roughly a quarter as singletons. What was sequenced was PBMCs or a T cell subset sorted from them (not recorded which). These receptors were taken from an adult woman who had mild COVID-19 (a few samples of this study predate the infection). Cell type and time point are not known. Both conserved end residues are part of each CDR3. Fields, in order: clone size, V gene, J gene, D gene, CDR3 DNA, CDR3 protein. The D gene is left open where the match is weak. The listing skips clone size in some rows; elsewhere it reads once, few, many or a size class.

abundance: few; v_gene: TRBV7-2; j_gene: TRBJ2-2; d_gene: TRBD2; CDR3nt: TGTGCCAGCAGCCCGGGACTAGCGGGCTCCGGGGAGCTGTTTTTT; CDR3aa: CASSPGLAGSGELFF
abundance: few; v_gene: TRBV12-3/TRBV12-4; j_gene: TRBJ1-6; d_gene: NA; CDR3nt: TGTGCCAGCAGCACGTGGATTCAGCCCCTCCACTTT; CDR3aa: CASSTWIQPLHF
abundance: many; v_gene: TRBV20-1; j_gene: TRBJ2-7; d_gene: NA; CDR3nt: TGCAGTGCTACCCCCAATTCAGGGGGAGGGGACGAGCAGTACTTC; CDR3aa: CSATPNSGGGDEQYF
abundance: NA; v_gene: TRBV5-1; j_gene: TRBJ1-1; d_gene: TRBD1; CDR3nt: TGCGCCAGCAGCCCCCGGGACAGGGGGGTTGAAGCTTTCTTT; CDR3aa: CASSPRDRGVEAFF
abundance: NA; v_gene: TRBV2; j_gene: TRBJ2-5; d_gene: NA; CDR3nt: TGTGCCAGCAGTGGTTGGACAGATCAAGAGACCCAGTACTTC; CDR3aa: CASSGWTDQETQYF
abundance: few; v_gene: TRBV15; j_gene: TRBJ1-3; d_gene: NA; CDR3nt: TGTGCCACCAGCAGAGACAGGGACTCTGGAAACACCATATATTTT; CDR3aa: CATSRDRDSGNTIYF
abundance: many; v_gene: TRBV5-1; j_gene: TRBJ2-3; d_gene: TRBD2; CDR3nt: TGCGCCAGCAGCGCAGGGACTAGCGGGGGCACAGATACGCAGTATTTT; CDR3aa: CASSAGTSGGTDTQYF
abundance: NA; v_gene: TRBV6-6; j_gene: TRBJ2-7; d_gene: TRBD2; CDR3nt: TGTGCCAGCAGTTCTAGCGCCGGGACTAGTAAATCCTACGAGCAGTACTTC; CDR3aa: CASSSSAGTSKSYEQYF
abundance: NA; v_gene: TRBV9; j_gene: TRBJ2-1; d_gene: TRBD2; CDR3nt: TGTGCCAGCAGCGTAGGCGGGAGCGCCTACAATGAGCAGTTCTTC; CDR3aa: CASSVGGSAYNEQFF
abundance: few; v_gene: TRBV7-6; j_gene: TRBJ2-7; d_gene: TRBD1; CDR3nt: TGTGCCAGCAGCGTTGACCGGGACAGGGGTATCAAACCCCCCTACGAGCAGTACTTC; CDR3aa: CASSVDRDRGIKPPYEQYF
abundance: NA; v_gene: TRBV14; j_gene: TRBJ2-5; d_gene: NA; CDR3nt: TGTGCCAGCAGCCATAACAGCGACCCTGGGGCAGAGACCCAGTACTTC; CDR3aa: CASSHNSDPGAETQYF
abundance: NA; v_gene: TRBV6-5; j_gene: TRBJ2-1; d_gene: TRBD2; CDR3nt: TGTGCCAGCAGTTCACTAGCGGGAGCCGAGGATGAGCAGTTCTTC; CDR3aa: CASSSLAGAEDEQFF